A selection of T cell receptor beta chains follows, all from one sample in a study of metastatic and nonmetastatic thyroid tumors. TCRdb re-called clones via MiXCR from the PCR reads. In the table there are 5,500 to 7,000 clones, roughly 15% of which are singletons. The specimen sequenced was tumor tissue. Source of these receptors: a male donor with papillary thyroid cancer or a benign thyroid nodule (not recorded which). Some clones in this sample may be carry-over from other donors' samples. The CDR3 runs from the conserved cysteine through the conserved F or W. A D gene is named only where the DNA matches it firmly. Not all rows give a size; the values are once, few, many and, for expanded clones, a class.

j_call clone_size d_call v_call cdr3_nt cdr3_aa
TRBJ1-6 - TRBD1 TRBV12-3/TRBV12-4 TGTGCCAGCAGCACAGGGGGCGCGAGAAATTCACCCCTCCACTTT CASSTGGARNSPLHF
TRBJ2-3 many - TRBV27 TGTGCCAAGGGAAGGGGGGGGGGGTTTGGTGCAGATACGCAGTATTTT CAKGRGGGFGADTQYF
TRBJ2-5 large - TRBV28 TGTGCCAGCAGTTTCGGGCGGGTTGGGGAGACCCAGTACTTC CASSFGRVGETQYF
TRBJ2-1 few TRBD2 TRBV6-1 TGTGCCAGCAGTGAAACAATCCTAGCGGGATTAGACAATGAGCAGTTCTTC CASSETILAGLDNEQFF
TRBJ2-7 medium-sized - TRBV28 TGTGCCAGCAGTTTTGGCGGGTCCTACGGTCGGGACGAGCAGTACTTC CASSFGGSYGRDEQYF
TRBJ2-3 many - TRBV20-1 TGCAGTGCTAGAGGGCCGATCAGCACAGATACGCAGTATTTT CSARGPISTDTQYF
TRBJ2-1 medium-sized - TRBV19 TGTGCCAGTAGTTGGGGGAGCTCCTACAATGAGCAGTTCTTC CASSWGSSYNEQFF
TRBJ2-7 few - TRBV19 TGTGCCAGTATCCGAAGCGCGATAGGGCCCTACGAGCAGTACTTC CASIRSAIGPYEQYF
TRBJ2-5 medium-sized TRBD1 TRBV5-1 TGCGCCAGCTCCAGGGACAGTTGGGAGACCCAGTACTTC CASSRDSWETQYF
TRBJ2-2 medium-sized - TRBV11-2 TGTGCCAGCAGCCCCATCGGGGAGCTGTTTTTT CASSPIGELFF
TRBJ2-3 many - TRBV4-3 TGCGCCAGCAGCCGGGGACTGATCACAGATACGCAGTATTTT CASSRGLITDTQYF
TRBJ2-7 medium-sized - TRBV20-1 TGCAGTGCTAGACGGGGCGGGGTGGGCGACGAGCAGTACTTC CSARRGGVGDEQYF
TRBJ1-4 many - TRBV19 TGTGCCAGTAGTACGGGGAGGTATACTGAAAAACTGTTTTTT CASSTGRYTEKLFF
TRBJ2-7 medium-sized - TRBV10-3 TGTGCCATCAGTGAGCGGGACGGGTTGCCTCGCGAGCAGTACTTC CAISERDGLPREQYF
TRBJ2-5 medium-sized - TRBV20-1 TGCAGTGCTAGAAGCCTAGGGCAAGAGACCCAGTACTTC CSARSLGQETQYF
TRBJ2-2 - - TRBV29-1 TGCGGCGTGTCCGACAGTGGGGGCACCGGGGAGCTGTTTTTT CGVSDSGGTGELFF
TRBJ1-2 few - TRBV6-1 TGTGCCAGCAGTGAGATCCCTAACTATGGCTACACCTTC CASSEIPNYGYTF
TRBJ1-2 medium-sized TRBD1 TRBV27 TGTGCCAGCGGACAGGACTCTAACTATGGCTACACCTTC CASGQDSNYGYTF
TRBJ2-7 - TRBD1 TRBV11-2 TGTGCCAGCAGCTTTGACAGGGGACGGCACGAGCAGTACTTC CASSFDRGRHEQYF
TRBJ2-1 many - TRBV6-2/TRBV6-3 TGTGCCAGCAGGAACCTTAACTCCTACAATGAGCAGTTCTTC CASRNLNSYNEQFF
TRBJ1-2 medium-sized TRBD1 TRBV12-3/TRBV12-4 TGTGCCAGCAGCACAGGGGGCGCCTATGGCTACACCTTC CASSTGGAYGYTF
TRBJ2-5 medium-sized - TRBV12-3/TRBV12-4 TGTGCCAGCAGTTTAAACCTGTACCAAGAGACCCAGTACTTC CASSLNLYQETQYF
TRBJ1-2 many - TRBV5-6 TGTGCCAGCAGCTTGTTGGGGGTAGCTAACTATGGCTACACCTTC CASSLLGVANYGYTF
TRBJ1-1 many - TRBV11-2 TGTGCCAGCAGCCTGCTAGGCGGGGAAGCTTTCTTT CASSLLGGEAFF
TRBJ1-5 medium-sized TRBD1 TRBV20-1 TGCAGTGCTAGCTTGGACAGGGGGGTAGGTCAGCCCCAGCATTTT CSASLDRGVGQPQHF
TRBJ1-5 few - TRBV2 TGTGCCAGTAGGGACAATTATAGAAATCAGCCCCAGCATTTT CASRDNYRNQPQHF
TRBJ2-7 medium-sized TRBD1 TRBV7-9 TGTGCCAGCAGCCGACAGGGCTACGAGCAGTACTTC CASSRQGYEQYF
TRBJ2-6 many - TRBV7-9 TGTGCCAGCAGCTTAGACCTTGGCAGGGAAGACCTGACTTTC CASSLDLGREDLTF
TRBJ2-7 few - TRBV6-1 TGTGCCAGCAGTGAAGTGGTTGCCGAGGCGTCCTACGAGCAGTACTTC CASSEVVAEASYEQYF
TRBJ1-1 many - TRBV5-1 TGCGCCAGCAGCTTGTCAGGGTTACTGAACACTGAAGCTTTCTTT CASSLSGLLNTEAFF
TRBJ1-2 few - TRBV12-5 TGTGCTAGTGGTTTGGTAGTACCGACAGGTCGGGATGGCTACACCTTC CASGLVVPTGRDGYTF
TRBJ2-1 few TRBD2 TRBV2 TGTGCCAGCAGTGAAACTAGCGGGATCCCCCCGGAGCAGTTCTTC CASSETSGIPPEQFF
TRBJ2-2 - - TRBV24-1 TGTGCCACCAGTGAGGCGGATCCGAACACCGGGGAGCTGTTTTTT CATSEADPNTGELFF
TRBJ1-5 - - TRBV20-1 TGCAGCGCTAGCAAGGAGGCCGATAGTAATCAGGCCCAGCATTTT CSASKEADSNQAQHF
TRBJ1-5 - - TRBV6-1 TGTGCCAGCAGGAGGGGTGGCAATCAGCCCCAGCATTTT CASRRGGNQPQHF
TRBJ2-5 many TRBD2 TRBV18 TGTGCCAGCTCGCCTCTAGCGGGGGCGTCGCAGACCCAGTACTTC CASSPLAGASQTQYF
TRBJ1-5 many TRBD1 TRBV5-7 TGTGCCAGCAGCTCACAGGGGACTAGCAATCAGCCCCAGCATTTT CASSSQGTSNQPQHF
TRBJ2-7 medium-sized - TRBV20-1 TGCAGTGCTAGAGAAAGGCTAGCGCATCCCTACGAGCAGTACTTC CSARERLAHPYEQYF
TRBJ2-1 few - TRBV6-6 TGTGCCAGCAGTTACGCCAGGGGGGGAAACAATGAGCAGTTCTTC CASSYARGGNNEQFF